The present T cell receptor beta chain was sequenced within a study of human T cells and chemical hapten exposure. Study results and caveats: DPC sensitization left the count of TCRs above 1 in 1000 unchanged.

TCRdb reanalysed the RACE reads using MiXCR and keeps one entry per CDR3 protein. This table has just over 350,000 distinct CDR3 sequences, just under 6.5% appearing once. Germline assignment: CDR1 MGHRA and CDR2 YSYEKL. V was pared by 1 base and J by 2 bases, with 8 bases between. The CDR3 consists of 15 residues. With respect to this clonotype: The antigen is undetermined.

Time point given: patch test 2, 6 weeks after DPC sensitization. Treatment in this sample: therapeutic diphenylcyclopropenone sensitization with weekly scalp DPC. Total RNA was extracted from unfractionated whole blood. This clonotype was sampled from a woman aged 18-35 years with alopecia areata. Some clones in this sample may be carry-over from other donors' samples. Here the sequenced sample was whole blood, taken in connection with sensitization to the hapten diphenylcyclopropenone (DPC). V gene TRBV4-1 combines with J gene TRBJ2-2; D might be TRBD1 (5 bases). DNA of the CDR3: TGCGCCAGCAGCCAAGCAGGGTACAACACCGGGGAGCTGTTTTTT. This translates into CASSQAGYNTGELFF.